This paragraph covers one T cell receptor (beta chain) sequence. Its target is unknown. This specimen comes from a study of cytomegalovirus exposure and HLA in healthy donors. Study observations and caveats: V- and J-gene trimming of TCR beta was linked (in a later analysis) to a missense DCLRE1C variant.

Germline CDR1 is SGHRS and CDR2 is YFSETQ. This CDR3 region has 16 residues. Trimming shortened V by 0 bases and J by 2 bases, and 14 bases separated the two germline ends. The PCR used 60 Vbeta and 13 Jbeta primers. This table comes from immunoSEQ multiplex PCR, and its TCRdb copy is limited to in-frame clones, with some not included. This table holds around 170,000 clones, over 80% found once. The sequence was collected from a woman aged 18 to 35 in good health and CMV-seronegative. The chain employs TRBV5-1 and TRBJ2-5; the D gene is possibly TRBD2 (5 bases). Sequencing input: PBMCs. The CDR3 DNA is TGCGCCAGCAGCTTGGACACCCCGGGGTCTCAAGAGACCCAGTACTTC. Translated: CASSLDTPGSQETQYF.